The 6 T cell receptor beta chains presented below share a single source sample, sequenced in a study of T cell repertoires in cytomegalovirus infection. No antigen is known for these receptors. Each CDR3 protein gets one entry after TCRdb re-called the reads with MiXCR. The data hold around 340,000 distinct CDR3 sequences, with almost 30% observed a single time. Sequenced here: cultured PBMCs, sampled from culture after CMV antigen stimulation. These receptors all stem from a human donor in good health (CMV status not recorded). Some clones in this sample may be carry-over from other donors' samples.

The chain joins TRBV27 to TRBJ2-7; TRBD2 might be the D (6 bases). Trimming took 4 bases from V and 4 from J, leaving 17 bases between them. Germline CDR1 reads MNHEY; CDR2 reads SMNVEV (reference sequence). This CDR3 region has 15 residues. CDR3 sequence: CASSSPHGRRYEQYF. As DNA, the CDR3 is TGTGCCAGCAGTTCCCCCCACGGGAGACGGTACGAGCAGTACTTC.

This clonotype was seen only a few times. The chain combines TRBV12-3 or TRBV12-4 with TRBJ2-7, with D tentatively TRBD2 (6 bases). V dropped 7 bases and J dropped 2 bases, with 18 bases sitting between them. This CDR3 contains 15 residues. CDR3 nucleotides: TGTGCCAGCACCCTGGGGGGACTTCCCGCCTACGAGCAGTACTTC. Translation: CASTLGGLPAYEQYF.

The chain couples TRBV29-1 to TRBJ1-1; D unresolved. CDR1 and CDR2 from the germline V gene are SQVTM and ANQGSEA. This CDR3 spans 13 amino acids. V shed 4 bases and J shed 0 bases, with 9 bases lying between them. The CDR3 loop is CSVAGILNTEAFF. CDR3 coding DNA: TGCAGCGTTGCCGGGATCCTGAACACTGAAGCTTTCTTT.

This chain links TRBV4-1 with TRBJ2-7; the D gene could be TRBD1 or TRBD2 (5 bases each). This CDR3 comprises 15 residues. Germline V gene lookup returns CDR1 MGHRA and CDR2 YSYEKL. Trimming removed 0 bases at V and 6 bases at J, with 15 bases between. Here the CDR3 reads CASSQDPGRESEQYF. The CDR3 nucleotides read TGCGCCAGCAGCCAAGATCCGGGCAGGGAGAGCGAGCAGTACTTC.

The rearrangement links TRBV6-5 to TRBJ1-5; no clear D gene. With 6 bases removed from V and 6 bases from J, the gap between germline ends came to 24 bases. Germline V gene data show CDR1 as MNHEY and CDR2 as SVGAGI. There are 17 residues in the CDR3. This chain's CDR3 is CASSLKANSWASQPQHF. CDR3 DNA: TGTGCCAGCAGCCTAAAGGCTAATAGCTGGGCAAGTCAGCCCCAGCATTTT.

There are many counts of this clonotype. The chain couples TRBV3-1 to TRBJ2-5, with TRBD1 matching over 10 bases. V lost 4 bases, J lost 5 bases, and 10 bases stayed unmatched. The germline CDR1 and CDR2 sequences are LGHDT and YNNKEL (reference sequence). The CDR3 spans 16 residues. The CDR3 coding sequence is TGTGCCAGCAGCCGCGGACAGGGGGAGGTGGTGGAGACCCAGTACTTC. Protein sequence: CASSRGQGEVVETQYF.